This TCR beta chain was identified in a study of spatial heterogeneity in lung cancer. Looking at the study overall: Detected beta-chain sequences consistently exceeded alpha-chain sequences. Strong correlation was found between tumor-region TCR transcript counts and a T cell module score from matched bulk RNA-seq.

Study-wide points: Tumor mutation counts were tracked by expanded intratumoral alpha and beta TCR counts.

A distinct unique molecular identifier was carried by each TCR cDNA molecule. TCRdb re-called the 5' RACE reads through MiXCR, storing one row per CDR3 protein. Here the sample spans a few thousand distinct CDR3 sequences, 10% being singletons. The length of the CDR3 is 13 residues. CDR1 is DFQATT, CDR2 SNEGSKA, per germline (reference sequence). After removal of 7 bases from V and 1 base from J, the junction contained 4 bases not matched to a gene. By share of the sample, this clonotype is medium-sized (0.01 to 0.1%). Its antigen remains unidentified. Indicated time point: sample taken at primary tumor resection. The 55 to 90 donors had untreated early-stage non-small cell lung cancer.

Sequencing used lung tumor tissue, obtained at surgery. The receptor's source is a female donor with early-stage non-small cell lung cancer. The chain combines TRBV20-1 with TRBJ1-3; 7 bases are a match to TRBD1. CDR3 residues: CSVQTGSGNTIYF. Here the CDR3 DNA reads TGCAGTGTCCAGACAGGGTCTGGAAACACCATATATTTT.